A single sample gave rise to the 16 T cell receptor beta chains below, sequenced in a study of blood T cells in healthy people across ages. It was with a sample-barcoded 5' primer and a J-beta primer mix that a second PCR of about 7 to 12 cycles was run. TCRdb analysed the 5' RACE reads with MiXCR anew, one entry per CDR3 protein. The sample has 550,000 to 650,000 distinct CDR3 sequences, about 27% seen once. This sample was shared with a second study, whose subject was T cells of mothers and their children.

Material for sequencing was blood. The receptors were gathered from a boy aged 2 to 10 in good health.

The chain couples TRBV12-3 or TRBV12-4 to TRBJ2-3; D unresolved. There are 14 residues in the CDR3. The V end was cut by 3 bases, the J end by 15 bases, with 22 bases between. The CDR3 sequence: CASSFLVRSDAEYF. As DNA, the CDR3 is TGTGCCAGCAGTTTCTTAGTGAGGTCAGATGCGGAATATTTT.

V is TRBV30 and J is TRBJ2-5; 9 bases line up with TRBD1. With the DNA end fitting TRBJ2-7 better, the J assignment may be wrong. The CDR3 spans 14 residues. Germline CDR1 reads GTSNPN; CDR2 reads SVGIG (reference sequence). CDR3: CAWRGQGGTYEQYF. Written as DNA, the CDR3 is TGTGCCTGGAGGGGACAGGGAGGTACCTACGAGCAGTACTTC.

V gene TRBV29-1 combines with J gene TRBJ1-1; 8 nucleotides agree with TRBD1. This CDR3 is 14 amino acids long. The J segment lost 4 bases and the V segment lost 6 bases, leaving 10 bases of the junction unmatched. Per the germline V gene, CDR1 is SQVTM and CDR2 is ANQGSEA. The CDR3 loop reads CSVQHPTGATEAFF. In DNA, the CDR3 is TGCAGCGTACAACACCCGACAGGGGCCACTGAAGCTTTCTTT.

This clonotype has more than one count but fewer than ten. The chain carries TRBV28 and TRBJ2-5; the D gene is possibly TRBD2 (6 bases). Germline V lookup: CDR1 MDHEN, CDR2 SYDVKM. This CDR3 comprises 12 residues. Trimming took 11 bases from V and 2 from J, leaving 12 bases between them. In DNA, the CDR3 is TGTGCCTGCGGGAAACTACAAGAGACCCAGTACTTC. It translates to CACGKLQETQYF.

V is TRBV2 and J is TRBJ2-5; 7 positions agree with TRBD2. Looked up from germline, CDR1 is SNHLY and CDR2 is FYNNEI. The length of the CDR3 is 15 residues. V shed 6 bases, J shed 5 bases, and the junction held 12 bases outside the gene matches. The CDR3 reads CASRPRDYQRETQYF. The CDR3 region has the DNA TGTGCCAGCAGGCCTAGGGACTATCAACGGGAGACCCAGTACTTC. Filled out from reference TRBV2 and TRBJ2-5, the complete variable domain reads EPEVTQTPSHQVTQMGQEVILRCVPISNHLYFYWYRQILGQKVEFLVSFYNNEISEKSEIFDDQFSVERPDGSNFTLKIRSTKLEDSAMYFCASRPRDYQRETQYFGPGTRLLVL.

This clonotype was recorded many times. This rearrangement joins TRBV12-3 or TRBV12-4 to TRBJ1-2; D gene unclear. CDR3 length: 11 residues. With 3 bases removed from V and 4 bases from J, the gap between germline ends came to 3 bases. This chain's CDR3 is CASSFGYGYTF. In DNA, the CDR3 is TGTGCCAGCAGTTTTGGCTATGGCTACACCTTC.

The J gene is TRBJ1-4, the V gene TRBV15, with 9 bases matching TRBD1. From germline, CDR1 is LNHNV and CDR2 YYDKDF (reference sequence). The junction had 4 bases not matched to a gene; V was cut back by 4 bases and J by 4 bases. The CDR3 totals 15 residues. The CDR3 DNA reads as TGTGCCACCAGCAAAGACAGGGGGAATAATGAAAAACTGTTTTTT. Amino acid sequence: CATSKDRGNNEKLFF. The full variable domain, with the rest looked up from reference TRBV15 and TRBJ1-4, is DAMVIQNPRYQVTQFGKPVTLSCSQTLNHNVMYWYQQKSSQAPKLLFHYYDKDFNNEADTPDNFQSRRPNTSFCFLDIRSPGLGDTAMYLCATSKDRGNNEKLFFGSGTQLSVL.

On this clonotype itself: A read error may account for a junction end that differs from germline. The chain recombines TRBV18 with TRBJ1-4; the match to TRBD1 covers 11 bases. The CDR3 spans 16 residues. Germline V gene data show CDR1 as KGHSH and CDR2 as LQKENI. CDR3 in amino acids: CASSLSRGQGAEKLFF. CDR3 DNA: TGTGCCAGCTCTCTCTCCCGAGGACAGGGGGCGGAAAAGCTGTTTTTT.

As DNA, the CDR3 is TGTGCCAGCAGCTTAGAGGACTCGAGATTTGGTGAGCAGTACTTC. This sequence encodes CASSLEDSRFGEQYF. The rearrangement uses TRBV7-9 and TRBJ2-7; maybe TRBD2 (5 bases). The germline V and J ends were trimmed by 1 base and 7 bases, with 17 bases remaining between them. Germline CDR1 and CDR2: SEHNR and FQNEAQ (reference sequence). The CDR3 is made up of 15 amino acids.

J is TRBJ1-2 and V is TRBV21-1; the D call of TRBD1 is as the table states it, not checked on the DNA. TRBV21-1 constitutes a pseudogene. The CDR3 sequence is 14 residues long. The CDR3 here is CASSARTAHYGYTF. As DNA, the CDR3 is TGTGCCAGCAGCGCTCGGACAGCCCACTATGGCTACACCTTC.

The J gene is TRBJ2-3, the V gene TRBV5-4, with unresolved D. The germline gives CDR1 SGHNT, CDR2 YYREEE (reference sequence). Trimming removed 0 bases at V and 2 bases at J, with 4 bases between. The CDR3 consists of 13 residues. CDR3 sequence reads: CASSLEHTDTQYF. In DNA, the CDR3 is TGTGCCAGCAGCTTGGAGCACACAGATACGCAGTATTTT.

The DNA for the CDR3 is TGTGCCAGCAGCCCACGTACTAGCGGGAACACCGGGGAGCTGTTTTTT. It specifies CASSPRTSGNTGELFF. The chain has TRBV9 and TRBJ2-2, with 8 bases identical to TRBD2. Germline V gene lookup returns CDR1 SGDLS and CDR2 YYNGEE. CDR3 length equals 16 residues. V lost 4 bases, J lost 1 base, and 6 bases stayed unmatched.

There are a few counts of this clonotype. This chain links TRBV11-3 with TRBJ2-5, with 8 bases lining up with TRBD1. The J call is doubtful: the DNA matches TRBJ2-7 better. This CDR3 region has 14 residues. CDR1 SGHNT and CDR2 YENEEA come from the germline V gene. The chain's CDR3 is CASSPRTGNYEQYF. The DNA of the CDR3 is TGTGCCAGCAGCCCCCGGACAGGGAACTACGAGCAGTACTTC.

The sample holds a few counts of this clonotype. CDR3 loop: CAWSGAVVGTEAFF. The CDR3 nucleotides read TGTGCCTGGAGTGGGGCCGTGGTGGGCACTGAAGCTTTCTTT. The rearrangement uses TRBV30 and TRBJ1-1; no definite D call. The germline V and J ends were trimmed by 1 base and 4 bases, with 13 bases remaining between them. This CDR3 comprises 14 residues. Germline CDR1 and CDR2: GTSNPN and SVGIG (reference sequence).

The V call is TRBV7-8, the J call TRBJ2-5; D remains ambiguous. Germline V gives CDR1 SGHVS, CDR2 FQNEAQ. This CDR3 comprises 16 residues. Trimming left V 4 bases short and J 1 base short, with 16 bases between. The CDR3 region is CASSSKRAPGQETQYF. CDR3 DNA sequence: TGTGCCAGCAGCTCAAAACGGGCCCCTGGCCAAGAGACCCAGTACTTC.

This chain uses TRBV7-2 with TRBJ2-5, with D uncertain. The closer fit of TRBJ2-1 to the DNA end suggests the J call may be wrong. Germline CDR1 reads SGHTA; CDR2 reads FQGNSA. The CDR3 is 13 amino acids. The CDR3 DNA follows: TGTGCCAGCAGCCTTTGGACCCTCAATGAGCAGTTCTTC. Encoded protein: CASSLWTLNEQFF.